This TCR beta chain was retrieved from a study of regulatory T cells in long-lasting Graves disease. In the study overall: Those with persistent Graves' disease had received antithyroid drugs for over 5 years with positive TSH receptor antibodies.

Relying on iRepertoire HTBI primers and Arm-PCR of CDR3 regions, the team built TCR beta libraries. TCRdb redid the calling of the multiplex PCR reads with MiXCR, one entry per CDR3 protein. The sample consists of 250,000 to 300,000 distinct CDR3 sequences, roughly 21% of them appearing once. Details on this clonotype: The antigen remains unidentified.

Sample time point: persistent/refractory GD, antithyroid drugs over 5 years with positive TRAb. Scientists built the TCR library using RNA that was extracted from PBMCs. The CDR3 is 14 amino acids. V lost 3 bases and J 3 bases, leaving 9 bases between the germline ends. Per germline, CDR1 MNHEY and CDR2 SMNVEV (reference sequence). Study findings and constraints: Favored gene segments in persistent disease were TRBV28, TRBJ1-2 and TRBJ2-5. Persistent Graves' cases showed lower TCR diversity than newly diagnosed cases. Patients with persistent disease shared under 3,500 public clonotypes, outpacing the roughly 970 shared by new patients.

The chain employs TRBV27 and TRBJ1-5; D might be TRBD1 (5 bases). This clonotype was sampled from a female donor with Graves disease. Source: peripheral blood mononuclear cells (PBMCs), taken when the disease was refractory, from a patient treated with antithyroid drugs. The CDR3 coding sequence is TGTGCCAGCAGTTTTGGGGGAACCAATCAGCCCCAGCATTTT. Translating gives CASSFGGTNQPQHF.